This record concerns one T cell receptor (beta chain) sequence. Original methodology: Nucleated cell number was recorded as an estimate derived from reference gene primer amplification. Measured with immunoSEQ multiplex PCR; TCRdb has only the in-frame clones, and not every one. That table supplies the V and J calls and clone size; D and trimming were determined from the DNA. This table holds about 99,000 clones, 75% to 90% found once. This entry comes from a study of blood T cell repertoires in COVID-19. Study at large: From T cells, B-cell-depleted T cells, or PBMCs came the material, which was cDNA or gDNA.

Looked up from germline, CDR1 is SQVTM and CDR2 is ANQGSEA. The CDR3 has 10 residues. The specimen was peripheral blood. The clonotype originates from a man aged 45 to 65 with acute or convalescent COVID-19. J is TRBJ1-1 and V is TRBV29-1; D not resolved. The CDR3 protein is CSAGNTEAFF. CDR3 DNA sequence: TGCTCGGCAGGGAACACTGAAGCTTTCTTT.